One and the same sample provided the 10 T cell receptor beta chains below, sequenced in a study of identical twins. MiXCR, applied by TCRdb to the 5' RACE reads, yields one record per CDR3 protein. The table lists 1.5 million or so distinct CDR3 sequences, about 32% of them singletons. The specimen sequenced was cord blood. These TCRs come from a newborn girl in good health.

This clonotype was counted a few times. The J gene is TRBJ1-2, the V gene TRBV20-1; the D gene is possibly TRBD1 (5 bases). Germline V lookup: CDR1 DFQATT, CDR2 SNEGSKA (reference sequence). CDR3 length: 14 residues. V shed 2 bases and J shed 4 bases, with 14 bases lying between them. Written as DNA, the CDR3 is TGCAGTGCTAGACAGGGTAGTAATCCCTATGGCTACACCTTC. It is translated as CSARQGSNPYGYTF.

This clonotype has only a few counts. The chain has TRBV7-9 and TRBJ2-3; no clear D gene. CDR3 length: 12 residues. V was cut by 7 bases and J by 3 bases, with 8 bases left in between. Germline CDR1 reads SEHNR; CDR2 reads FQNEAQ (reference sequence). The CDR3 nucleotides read TGTGCCAGCACGGTGGTAACAGATACGCAGTATTTT. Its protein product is CASTVVTDTQYF.

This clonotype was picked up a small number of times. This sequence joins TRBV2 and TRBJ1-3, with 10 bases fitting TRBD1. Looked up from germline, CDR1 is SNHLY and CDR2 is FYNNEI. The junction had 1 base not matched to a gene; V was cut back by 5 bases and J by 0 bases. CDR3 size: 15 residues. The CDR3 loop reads CASSRQGASGNTIYF. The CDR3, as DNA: TGTGCCAGCAGTCGACAGGGGGCCTCTGGAAACACCATATATTTT.

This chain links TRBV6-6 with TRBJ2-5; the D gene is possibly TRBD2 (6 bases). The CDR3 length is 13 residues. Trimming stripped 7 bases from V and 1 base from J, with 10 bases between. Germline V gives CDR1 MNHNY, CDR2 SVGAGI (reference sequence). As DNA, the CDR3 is TGTGCCAGCATGCGGGACTCCCAAGAGACCCAGTACTTC. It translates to CASMRDSQETQYF.

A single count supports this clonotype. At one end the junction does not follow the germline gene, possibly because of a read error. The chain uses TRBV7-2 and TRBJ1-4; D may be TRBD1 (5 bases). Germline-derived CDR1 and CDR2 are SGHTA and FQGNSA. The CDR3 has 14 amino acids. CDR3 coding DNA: TGTGCCAGCGGCTTAGCGGAGGGGATCGGAAAACTGTTTTTT. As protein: CASGLAEGIGKLFF.

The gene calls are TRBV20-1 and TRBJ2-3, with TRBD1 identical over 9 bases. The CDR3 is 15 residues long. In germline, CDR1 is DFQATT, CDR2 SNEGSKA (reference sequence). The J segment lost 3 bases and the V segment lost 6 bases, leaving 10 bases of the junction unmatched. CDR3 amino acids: CSASRRQGVTDTQYF. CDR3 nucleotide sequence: TGCAGTGCCAGTAGGCGACAGGGGGTAACAGATACGCAGTATTTT.

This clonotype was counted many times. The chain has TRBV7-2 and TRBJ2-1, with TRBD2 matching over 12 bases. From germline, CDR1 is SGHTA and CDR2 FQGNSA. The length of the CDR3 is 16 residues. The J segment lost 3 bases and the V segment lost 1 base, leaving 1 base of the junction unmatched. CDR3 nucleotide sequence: TGTGCCAGCAGCTTAGGGACTAGCGGGGTCTACAATGAGCAGTTCTTC. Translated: CASSLGTSGVYNEQFF. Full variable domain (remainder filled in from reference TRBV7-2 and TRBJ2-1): GAGVSQSPSNKVTEKGKDVELRCDPISGHTALYWYRQSLGQGLEFLIYFQGNSAPDKSGLPSDRFSAERTGGSVSTLTIQRTQQEDSAVYLCASSLGTSGVYNEQFFGPGTRLTVL.

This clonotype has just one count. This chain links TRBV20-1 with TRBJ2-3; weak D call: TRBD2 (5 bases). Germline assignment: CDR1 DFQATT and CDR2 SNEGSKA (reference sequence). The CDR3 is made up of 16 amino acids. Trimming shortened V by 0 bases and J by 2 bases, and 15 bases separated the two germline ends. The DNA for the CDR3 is TGCAGTGCTAGAGATCCCACTAGGCCCCACACAGATACGCAGTATTTT. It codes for CSARDPTRPHTDTQYF.

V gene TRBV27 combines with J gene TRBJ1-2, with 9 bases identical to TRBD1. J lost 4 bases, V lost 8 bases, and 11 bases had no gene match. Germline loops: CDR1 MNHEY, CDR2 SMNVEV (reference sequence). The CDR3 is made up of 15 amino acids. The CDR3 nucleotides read TGTGCCAGCGCATTCACAGGGGGCGCCGGCTATGGCTACACCTTC. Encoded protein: CASAFTGGAGYGYTF.

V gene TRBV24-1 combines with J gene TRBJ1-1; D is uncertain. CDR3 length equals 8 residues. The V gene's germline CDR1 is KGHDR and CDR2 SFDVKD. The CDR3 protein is CGNTEAFF. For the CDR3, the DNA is TGTGGGAACACTGAAGCTTTCTTT.